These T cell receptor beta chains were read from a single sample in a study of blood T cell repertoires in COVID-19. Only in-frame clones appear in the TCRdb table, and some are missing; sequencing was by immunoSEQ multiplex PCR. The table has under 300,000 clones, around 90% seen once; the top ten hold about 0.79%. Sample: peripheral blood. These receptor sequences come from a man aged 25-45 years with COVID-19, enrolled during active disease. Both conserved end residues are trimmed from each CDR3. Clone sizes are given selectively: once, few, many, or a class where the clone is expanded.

cdr3_aa: ASGLVRGETQY
j_call: TRBJ2-5
v_call: TRBV12-5
clone_size: once

cdr3_aa: ASSRKSSGANTDTQY
j_call: TRBJ2-3
v_call: TRBV5-1
clone_size: -

cdr3_aa: ASSDGLAGIANTGELF
j_call: TRBJ2-2
v_call: TRBV9
clone_size: once

cdr3_aa: ASSVAGQPQH
j_call: TRBJ1-5
v_call: TRBV3-1/TRBV3-2
clone_size: -

cdr3_aa: ACGLWGSGGRNEQF
j_call: TRBJ2-1
v_call: TRBV12-5
clone_size: -

cdr3_aa: ASGLVLDRSGEKLF
j_call: TRBJ1-4
v_call: TRBV12-5
clone_size: -

cdr3_aa: ASRAGLAGGELF
j_call: TRBJ2-2
v_call: TRBV6-6
clone_size: -

cdr3_aa: ASSFPNEQF
j_call: TRBJ2-1
v_call: TRBV11-3
clone_size: -

cdr3_aa: ASSDRRGNTEAF
j_call: TRBJ1-1
v_call: TRBV2
clone_size: -

cdr3_aa: ASSQDKGVGQPQH
j_call: TRBJ1-5
v_call: TRBV4-1
clone_size: -

cdr3_aa: ASSPDRWRATLNTEAF
j_call: TRBJ1-1
v_call: TRBV7-9
clone_size: -

cdr3_aa: ASSPGNNSPLH
j_call: TRBJ1-6
v_call: TRBV5-4
clone_size: -

cdr3_aa: SVGSNWGQGKIEQF
j_call: TRBJ2-1
v_call: TRBV29-1
clone_size: -

cdr3_aa: ASSSPGSGTEAF
j_call: TRBJ1-1
v_call: TRBV7-9
clone_size: -

cdr3_aa: ASRRGGLGTDTQY
j_call: TRBJ2-3
v_call: TRBV6-5
clone_size: -

cdr3_aa: ASGSSDRLYGYT
j_call: TRBJ1-2
v_call: TRBV7-9
clone_size: -

cdr3_aa: AWSEARSGVYLGNTIY
j_call: TRBJ1-3
v_call: TRBV30
clone_size: -

cdr3_aa: ASSEAGAGETQY
j_call: TRBJ2-5
v_call: TRBV6-1
clone_size: -

cdr3_aa: ASSAGPGQRNTGELF
j_call: TRBJ2-2
v_call: TRBV7-6
clone_size: -

cdr3_aa: ASSLVGTGASPLH
j_call: TRBJ1-6
v_call: TRBV5-1
clone_size: -

cdr3_aa: ASSYSQVHNSPLH
j_call: TRBJ1-6
v_call: TRBV6-5
clone_size: once

cdr3_aa: ASSERGLGGYT
j_call: TRBJ1-2
v_call: TRBV25-1
clone_size: -

cdr3_aa: ASSPPGLGTDTQY
j_call: TRBJ2-3
v_call: TRBV3-1/TRBV3-2
clone_size: -

cdr3_aa: ASHTAGSHGYT
j_call: TRBJ1-2
v_call: TRBV7-9
clone_size: few